This TCR beta chain comes out of a study of cytomegalovirus exposure and HLA in healthy donors. The PCR ran on 60 Vbeta and 13 Jbeta primers. Using immunoSEQ multiplex PCR, the repertoire was profiled, and TCRdb retains in-frame clones only, with some absent. The sample lists 150,000 to 200,000 clones, less than 85% occurring once. There are 15 residues in the CDR3. CDR1 SNHLY and CDR2 FYNNEI come from the germline V gene. V was trimmed by 4 bases and J by 2 bases, leaving 15 bases between them. Sequencing was performed on PBMCs. The chain is built from TRBV2 and TRBJ2-7; possible D gene TRBD2, 5 bases. The TCR sequence derives from a man between 40 and 49 years old in good health and CMV-seronegative. CDR3 bases: TGTGCCAGCAGTGCCCGCCGGACTGGAACCTACGAGCAGTACTTC. Its translation: CASSARRTGTYEQYF.